The sequence of this TCR beta chain was determined in a study of PD-1 blockade in classical Hodgkin lymphoma (dated by TCRdb to the early 2020s). In terms of the full investigation: Nivolumab dosing was 3 mg/kg intravenously every 2 weeks, continuing until either disease progression or unacceptable toxicity. The study used CyTOF and TCR beta sequencing to define a peripheral blood immune signature of response to PD-1 blockade in classical Hodgkin lymphoma. The study at large found these results: Patients starting nivolumab less than 1 year after ASCT had lower diversity and were excluded from later analyses to avoid confounding by immune reconstitution. Baseline diversity similar to that of newly diagnosed patients was observed in trial patients achieving complete response, whereas significantly lower diversity was observed in partial responders and progressors. The study was restricted to a single clinical trial cohort, and the causes of repertoire differences, possibly disease activity or prior therapy, were left undefined. By C4D1, a significant rise was seen in CD4+ TCR diversity but not in CD8+ TCR diversity (p=0.0027 vs p=0.16), and the rise was most apparent among complete responders (p=0.02). Baseline TCR diversity was reported as lower in newly diagnosed patients than in healthy donors, and lower still in relapsed/refractory patients.

The sample's time point label, decoded: cycle 1 day 1 (C1D1), immediately before nivolumab initiation. All trial patients had relapsed after autologous stem cell transplantation, with cohorts A, B and C differing in prior brentuximab vedotin exposure. The trial cohort included fewer than 60 patients with relapsed/refractory classical Hodgkin lymphoma, and each patient had a best overall response of complete response, partial response or progressive disease. Single-agent nivolumab was administered to trial patients in the multi-cohort phase II CheckMate 205 trial. An independent review committee assessed best overall response using the 2007 International Working Group response criteria. Trial PBMCs were obtained immediately prior to nivolumab initiation (C1D1) and on therapy at cycle 2 day 1 and cycle 4 day 1. Peripheral blood was collected in 8 mL Vacutainer Cell Preparation Tubes, from which PBMCs were isolated by centrifugation and then cryopreserved.

The Qiagen DNeasy kit was used to extract genomic DNA both from unsorted PBMCs and from the negatively selected CD4+ and CD8+ fractions. TCR beta CDR3 regions were amplified by immunoSEQ multiplex PCR using primers annealing to V and J segments. A synthetic immune receptor repertoire was used to minimize amplification bias, and remaining bias was computationally removed after sequencing. Processing in the source paper ran as follows. Custom Python scripts were used to quantify repertoire diversity as the Shannon entropy index. Unsorted, CD4+ and CD8+ repertoires were analyzed separately, except in combined analyses where CD4+ and CD8+ sequences were merged in silico. A clone was considered expanded if an increase in frequency of at least 2-fold after treatment relative to C1D1 was found, and a pseudocount of 0.5 was applied to clones undetected at baseline. Clones with 0 or 1 copy at C1D1 were defined as singleton clones, while clones with 2 or more copies were defined as non-singleton clones. Clones expanded in unsorted samples were labelled as CD4+, CD8+ or unknown by matching protein sequences in sorted samples from the same patient. Diversity changes from C1D1 to C4D1 were tested in paired samples using Wilcoxon tests. TCRdb limited this immuneACCESS table to in-frame rearrangements with V and J called. A share of clones is missing; checked studies link under half to unresolved V genes, and the rest is unexplained. V and J calls and clone size are as listed in that table; D and trimming were resolved from the DNA. Within this sample are approximately 61,000 clones, with 85% to 90% of them counted one time only. The top ten hold over 12% of the sample.

As concerns this clone: The antigen this receptor binds is unknown. No base quality information exists; no much larger clone differs at one position.

The sample was peripheral blood mononuclear cells (PBMCs), taken at baseline. The origin of this receptor is a human donor with classical Hodgkin lymphoma.

The CDR3 amino acid sequence is: CAWVAGITDTQYF. The sequenced DNA: TGTGCCTGGGTAGCGGGTATAACAGATACGCAGTATTTT. This sequence uses TRBV30 and TRBJ2-3; 7 central bases correspond to TRBD2. Based on the germline V gene (reference sequence), the CDR1 and CDR2 sequences are GTSNPN and SVGIG. Including cysteine and phenylalanine, the CDR3 has 13 amino acids. The CDR3 DNA has 39 bases and is translated from base 1. V trim: 5 bases; J trim: 3 bases; unmatched bases: 5.